These 4 T cell receptor beta chains were all obtained from the same sample, sequenced in a study of identifying expanded T cells in peripheral blood. Here immunoSEQ multiplex PCR was the method, and the copy in TCRdb shows in-frame clones only, minus some. Of about 78,000 clones listed, roughly 81% are singletons. The sample taken for sequencing was blood. The receptors were sampled from a person aged 18-70 years in good health.

The V call is TRBV19, the J call TRBJ1-1; 12 nucleotides line up with TRBD1. From germline, CDR1 is LNHDA and CDR2 SQIVND (reference sequence). The V segment lost 6 bases and the J segment 4 bases; nucleotides outside the gene matches: 9. This CDR3 region has 16 residues. Here the CDR3 reads CASRGQGAVSGTEAFF. For the CDR3, the DNA is TGTGCCAGTAGGGGACAGGGGGCGGTTTCGGGCACTGAAGCTTTCTTT.

This chain links TRBV28 with TRBJ2-7; TRBD2 might be the D (6 bases). CDR1 and CDR2 from the germline V gene are MDHEN and SYDVKM. The CDR3 contains 15 residues. The V end was cut by 3 bases, the J end by 2 bases, with 14 bases between. This CDR3 is CASSLLAEGTYEQYF. The CDR3 nucleotides read TGTGCCAGCAGTTTGCTGGCGGAGGGTACCTACGAGCAGTACTTC.

The CDR3 loop reads CASSESITVQPQHF. In nucleotides, the CDR3 is TGTGCCAGCAGTGAATCCATTACAGTGCAGCCCCAGCATTTT. The rearrangement links TRBV6-1 to TRBJ1-5; D ambiguous. The CDR3 extends over 14 amino acids. V lost 2 bases and J lost 7, with 12 bases in between. Germline V gene data show CDR1 as MNHNS and CDR2 as SASEGT.

The chain carries TRBV30 and TRBJ2-1, with a possible D match to TRBD2 (7 bases). The CDR3 contains 15 residues. Trimming removed 8 bases from V and 1 base from J, with 18 bases in between. Germline assignment: CDR1 GTSNPN and CDR2 SVGIG (reference sequence). CDR3 DNA: TGTGCCGGGGGGGCGATGGGGATATCCTACAATGAGCAGTTCTTC. It encodes CAGGAMGISYNEQFF.